The 17 T cell receptor beta chains in this list originate from one sample, sequenced in a study of blood T cell repertoires in COVID-19. The method was immunoSEQ multiplex PCR; TCRdb's version includes in-frame clones alone and lacks a portion of them. The sample lists roughly 97,000 clones, roughly 90% occurring once. Sequencing was performed on peripheral blood. Every receptor here comes from a human donor in a cohort sampled during active COVID-19.

The V gene is TRBV3-1 (or the pseudogene TRBV3-2), the J gene TRBJ1-2; TRBD1 aligns across 9 bases. CDR3 length equals 13 residues. The J segment lost 6 bases and the V segment lost 4 bases, leaving 3 bases of the junction unmatched. Germline V gives CDR1 LGHDT, CDR2 YNNKEL (reference sequence). The CDR3 spells CASSRGQGNGYTF. For the CDR3, the DNA is TGTGCCAGCAGCCGGGGACAGGGCAATGGCTACACCTTC.

This clone was seen just once. The chain is built from TRBV7-9 and TRBJ2-2; tentative D call: TRBD1 (6 bases). The CDR3 extends over 15 amino acids. V lost 1 base, J lost 3 bases, and 9 bases lay in between. Per the germline V gene, CDR1 is SEHNR and CDR2 is FQNEAQ (reference sequence). The CDR3 spells CASSLGSGDTGELFF. The CDR3, as DNA: TGTGCCAGCAGCTTAGGCTCAGGGGACACCGGGGAGCTGTTTTTT. Looking up the rest from reference TRBV7-9 and TRBJ2-2 gives the full variable domain: DTGVSQNPRHKITKRGQNVTFRCDPISEHNRLYWYRQTLGQGPEFLTYFQNEAQLEKSRLLSDRFSAERPKGSFSTLEIQRTEQGDSAMYLCASSLGSGDTGELFFGEGSRLTVL.

The chain joins TRBV5-1 to TRBJ1-1, with 7 bases aligning to TRBD1. The V segment lost 3 bases and the J segment 12 bases; nucleotides outside the gene matches: 11. This CDR3 spans 13 amino acids. Looked up from germline, CDR1 is SGHRS and CDR2 is YFSETQ. CDR3 sequence: CASSSQGRRETFF. The CDR3 nucleotides read TGCGCCAGCAGCTCACAGGGGCGAAGAGAAACTTTCTTT.

V usage is TRBV3-1 (or the pseudogene TRBV3-2) and J usage is TRBJ1-2, with no clear D. V lost 4 bases and J 2 bases, leaving 8 bases between the germline ends. The CDR3 length is 13 residues. Germline V gene data show CDR1 as LGHDT and CDR2 as YNNKEL (reference sequence). The DNA for the CDR3 is TGTGCCAGCAGCCGAGCCGTAAACTATGGCTACACCTTC. Its translation is CASSRAVNYGYTF.

This clone has more than one count but fewer than ten. This chain links TRBV7-9 with TRBJ2-2; tentatively, D is TRBD1 (6 bases). Trimming took 5 bases from V and 7 from J, leaving 14 bases between them. The germline V gene encodes CDR1 SEHNR and CDR2 FQNEAQ (reference sequence). CDR3 size: 14 residues. The chain's CDR3 is CASSILQGDGELFF. The CDR3 DNA follows: TGTGCCAGCAGCATCCTACAGGGAGACGGGGAGCTGTTTTTT.

The V and J genes are TRBV18 and TRBJ1-5; 9 bases align to TRBD1. This CDR3 is 19 amino acids long. Germline CDR1 is KGHSH and CDR2 is LQKENI. Trimming removed 6 bases from V and 3 bases from J; junction bases left unmatched: 18. DNA for the CDR3: TGTGCCAGCTCGACAATCTCGGCCGGACAGGGGAACTACAATCAGCCCCAGCATTTT. Protein sequence: CASSTISAGQGNYNQPQHF.

About this clone itself: Other DNA sequences within the sample encode an identical CDR3. The V and J genes are TRBV11-2 and TRBJ2-2, with D maybe TRBD2 (6 bases). The germline gives CDR1 SGHAT, CDR2 FQNNGV. V was trimmed by 5 bases and J by 4 bases, leaving 14 bases between them. The CDR3 extends over 15 amino acids. This CDR3 reads CASSIGGLGTGELFF. CDR3 nucleotides: TGTGCCAGCAGCATTGGAGGGCTTGGCACCGGGGAGCTGTTTTTT.

The J gene is TRBJ2-3, the V gene TRBV27, with TRBD2 identical over 10 bases. There are 15 residues in the CDR3. Germline lookup yields CDR1 MNHEY and CDR2 SMNVEV (reference sequence). The junction had 8 bases not matched to a gene; V was cut back by 3 bases and J by 8 bases. CDR3 loop: CASSFMSGGAVTQYF. CDR3 bases: TGTGCCAGCAGTTTTATGAGCGGGGGGGCGGTTACGCAGTATTTT.

The genes are TRBV10-2 and TRBJ2-1; 10 positions agree with TRBD2. Germline CDR1 reads WSHSY; CDR2 reads SAAADI. The CDR3 has 16 amino acids. Trimming removed 7 bases from V and 4 bases from J; junction bases left unmatched: 10. CDR3 sequence: CASTDPSAGGYNEQFF. CDR3 DNA sequence: TGCGCCAGCACTGACCCCTCAGCGGGAGGGTACAATGAGCAGTTCTTC.

As DNA, the CDR3 is TGTGCCAGCAGCAAAAAGAGGGCGGTGGACAGGGGCACTGAAGCTTTCTTT. Protein sequence: CASSKKRAVDRGTEAFF. The chain carries TRBV21-1 and TRBJ1-1; no DNA check was done on the table's D call, TRBD1. TRBV21-1 is termed a pseudogene. The CDR3 consists of 17 residues.

This chain links TRBV27 with TRBJ1-5; TRBD1 aligns across 8 bases. V lost 3 bases and J lost 3; bases outside the gene matches: 4. This CDR3 is built from 15 residues. CDR1 and CDR2 (germline): MNHEY, SMNVEV (reference sequence). CDR3: CASSFQGAYNQPQHF. The CDR3 DNA reads TGTGCCAGCAGTTTTCAGGGGGCATACAATCAGCCCCAGCATTTT.

The rearrangement links TRBV4-1 to TRBJ2-1, with D possibly TRBD1 on 6 matching bases. CDR3 length: 18 residues. V was clipped by 0 bases and J by 3 bases, with 18 bases between them. Germline V gives CDR1 MGHRA, CDR2 YSYEKL. The CDR3 nucleotides read TGCGCCAGCAGCCAAGATGGGAGCTACAAAGGGGGCTACAATGAGCAGTTCTTC. Its translation is CASSQDGSYKGGYNEQFF.

The rearrangement uses TRBV27 and TRBJ2-2; perhaps TRBD1 as D (6 bases). Trimming removed 6 bases at V and 0 bases at J, with 20 bases between. Germline-derived CDR1 and CDR2 are MNHEY and SMNVEV (reference sequence). CDR3 length: 18 amino acids. As DNA, the CDR3 is TGTGCCAGCAGCCCTTCCCTGGCTACAGGGACGAACACCGGGGAGCTGTTTTTT. It is translated as CASSPSLATGTNTGELFF.

This clone appeared once. The chain carries TRBV7-9 and TRBJ2-1; D might be TRBD2 (5 bases). Germline CDR1 and CDR2: SEHNR and FQNEAQ (reference sequence). Between the trimmed V and J ends, which lost 5 bases and 3 bases, there was a span of 17 bases. This CDR3 comprises 16 residues. Written as DNA, the CDR3 is TGTGCCAGCAGCCCAGGACTCGACCACCTCTACAATGAGCAGTTCTTC. It translates to CASSPGLDHLYNEQFF.

This chain uses TRBV4-3 with TRBJ1-2; 8 nucleotides align to TRBD1. The CDR3 runs 15 residues. The germline V gene has CDR1 LGHNA and CDR2 YSLEER. The junction had 4 bases not matched to a gene; V was cut back by 0 bases and J by 4 bases. This CDR3 is CASSQDRQGAYGYTF. The CDR3 DNA reads TGCGCCAGCAGCCAAGATAGGCAGGGGGCCTATGGCTACACCTTC.

V is TRBV3-1 (or the pseudogene TRBV3-2) and J is TRBJ2-2; weak D call: TRBD2 (7 bases). Deletions cut 2 bases from V and 0 bases from J, with 19 bases between. The CDR3 totals 19 residues. Looked up from germline, CDR1 is LGHDT and CDR2 is YNNKEL (reference sequence). The CDR3 nucleotides are TGTGCCAGCAGCCAATATTGGGGGGGCGTGAGGGCGAACACCGGGGAGCTGTTTTTT. Its protein is CASSQYWGGVRANTGELFF.

CDR3 amino acids: CASSYSGHYEQYF. Written as DNA, the CDR3 is TGTGCCAGCAGTTATAGCGGACACTACGAGCAGTACTTC. The gene calls are TRBV5-8 and TRBJ2-7, with a weak D call TRBD2 (6 bases). The CDR3 length is 13 residues. The germline gives CDR1 SGHTS, CDR2 YDEGEE. Between the trimmed V and J ends, which lost 5 bases and 3 bases, there was a span of 12 bases.